This T cell receptor beta chain emerged from a study of T cells expressing NK-cell markers. CDR3 length equals 15 residues. The germline V gene encodes CDR1 DFQATT and CDR2 SNEGSKA (reference sequence). For each CDR3 protein, TCRdb gives one entry from its re-call of the 5' RACE reads, without DNA. The sample table includes about 450,000 distinct CDR3 sequences. The receptor comes from a woman between 18 and 75 years old in good health. Sequences were obtained from blood T cells: a sorted CD56 or NKG2C T cell subset, CD4+ or CD8+ T cells, or bulk PBMC T cells (not recorded which). The chain carries TRBV20-1 and TRBJ1-5; the TCRdb D gene call, TRBD1, has no DNA to confirm it. The CDR3 reads CSARANRGGPQPQHF.